These 9 T cell receptor beta chains were all obtained from the same sample, sequenced in a study of tumor-infiltrating lymphocytes in primary liver carcinoma. Starting from roughly 540 ng of total RNA, TCR beta cDNA was produced with a primer in the constant region. For TCR beta, libraries were produced by three nested multiplex PCR rounds using slightly modified ARM-PCR. A C-beta reverse primer and TRBV1-TRBV30 forward primers served in each of the first two PCR rounds, at about 9 cycles apiece. MiXCR, run by TCRdb on the multiplex PCR reads, gives a single entry per CDR3 protein. The data hold roughly 30,000 distinct CDR3 sequences, with around 70% observed a single time. RNA and DNA were co-extracted from around 20-30 mg of unsorted bulk tissue. The sequencing sample was made of liver tumor tissue from sampling region 3. Subset meaning: tumor region T3, left-lateral pole. The source is a woman in her thirties with primary liver carcinoma and hepatitis B virus infection.

Turning to this clonotype: One junction end disagrees with the germline gene, perhaps due to a read error. The J gene is TRBJ2-2, the V gene TRBV5-6; D is possibly TRBD2 (6 bases). The germline gives CDR1 SGHDT, CDR2 YYEEEE. The CDR3 is made up of 15 amino acids. The CDR3 reads CASSLAPRIAGGLFF. The CDR3 DNA is TGTGCCAGCAGCTTGGCACCCAGAATCGCCGGGGGGCTGTTTTTT.

Notes on this clonotype: Sequence at one end of the junction differs from germline and may be a read error. J is TRBJ2-1 and V is TRBV4-1; D remains ambiguous. CDR3 length: 12 residues. Germline V gene lookup returns CDR1 MGHRA and CDR2 YSYEKL. CDR3 nucleotides: TGCGCCAGCAGCCACGTACGGAATGAGCAGCTCTTC. This translates into CASSHVRNEQLF.

This clonotype showed up just a few times. Because the CDR3 is missing its conserved closing phenylalanine or tryptophan, this is likely a read error. This chain links TRBV6-2 or TRBV6-3 with TRBJ2-7; D ambiguous. The CDR3 is made up of 14 amino acids. The germline V gene encodes CDR1 MNHEY and CDR2 SVGEGT. V was pared by 9 bases and J by 3 bases, with 18 bases between. CDR3 sequence: CASTYTGVGYEQYS. Written as DNA, the CDR3 is TGTGCCAGTACCTACACTGGCGTCGGCTACGAGCAGTACTCC.

V gene TRBV28 combines with J gene TRBJ2-5; 8 bases align to TRBD1. The CDR3 has 14 residues. Germline-derived CDR1 and CDR2 are MDHEN and SYDVKM. Trimming removed 5 bases from V and 6 bases from J; junction bases left unmatched: 8. CDR3 residues: CASSNPGGMKTQYF. The CDR3 DNA is TGTGCCAGCAGTAACCCAGGGGGCATGAAGACCCAGTACTTC.

The rearrangement joins TRBV29-1 to TRBJ1-1; TRBD1 aligns across 7 bases. Germline values: CDR1 SQVTM, CDR2 ANQGSEA. The J segment lost 4 bases and the V segment lost 3 bases, leaving 5 bases of the junction unmatched. The CDR3 has 13 residues. The CDR3 is CSVDGQGVTEAFF. For the CDR3, the DNA is TGCAGCGTTGACGGCCAGGGGGTCACTGAAGCTTTCTTT.

CDR3 loop: CASSESKTGTEAFF. CDR3 nucleotides: TGCGCCAGCAGTGAGTCGAAGACGGGTACTGAAGCTTTCTTT. This chain joins TRBV10-2 and TRBJ1-1; D is ambiguous. The germline V gene encodes CDR1 WSHSY and CDR2 SAAADI. V was clipped by 0 bases and J by 5 bases, with 10 bases between them. The CDR3 extends over 14 amino acids.

This chain connects TRBV10-3 to TRBJ2-7; 9 bases align to TRBD1. After removal of 1 base from V and 4 bases from J, the junction contained 8 bases not matched to a gene. Germline-derived CDR1 and CDR2 are ENHRY and SYGVKD. CDR3 size: 16 residues. DNA of the CDR3: TGTGCCATCAGTGAGTGGACAGGGGAAATGACTTACGAGCAGTACTTC. This gives the protein CAISEWTGEMTYEQYF.

As concerns this clonotype: Because the CDR3 is missing its conserved closing phenylalanine or tryptophan, this is likely a read error. The rearrangement links TRBV11-2 to TRBJ2-7, with TRBD2 matching over 11 bases. Germline CDR1 reads SGHAT; CDR2 reads FQNNGV. This CDR3 region has 19 residues. The CDR3 is CDSSLVGLAGGTSSYEQYS. In DNA, the CDR3 is TGTGACAGCAGCTTAGTGGGCCTAGCGGGAGGAACTAGCTCCTACGAGCAGTACTCC.

The chain links TRBV6-5 to TRBJ2-1; D gene unclear. CDR3 length: 12 amino acids. CDR1 MNHEY and CDR2 SVGAGI come from the germline V gene. The V end lost 8 bases, the J end lost 8 bases, and 13 bases lay between the germline ends. CDR3 bases: TGTGCCAGCGATCCCGGTAGTCATGAGCAGTTCTTC. Translating gives CASDPGSHEQFF.